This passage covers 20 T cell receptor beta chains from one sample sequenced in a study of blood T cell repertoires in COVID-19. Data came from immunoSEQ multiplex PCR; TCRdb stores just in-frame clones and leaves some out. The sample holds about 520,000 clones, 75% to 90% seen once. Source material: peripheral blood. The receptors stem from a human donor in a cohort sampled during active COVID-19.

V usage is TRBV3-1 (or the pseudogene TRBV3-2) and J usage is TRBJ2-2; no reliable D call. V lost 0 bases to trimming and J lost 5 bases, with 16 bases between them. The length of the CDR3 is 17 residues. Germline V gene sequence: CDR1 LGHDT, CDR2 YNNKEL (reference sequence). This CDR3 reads CASSQDGSSLKTGELFF. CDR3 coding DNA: TGTGCCAGCAGCCAAGATGGCAGTTCGCTTAAAACCGGGGAGCTGTTTTTT.

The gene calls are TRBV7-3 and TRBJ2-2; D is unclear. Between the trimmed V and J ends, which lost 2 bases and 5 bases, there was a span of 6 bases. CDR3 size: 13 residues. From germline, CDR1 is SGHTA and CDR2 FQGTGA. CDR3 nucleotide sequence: TGTGCCAGCAGCTTAGGCAAGACCGGGGAGCTGTTTTTT. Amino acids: CASSLGKTGELFF.

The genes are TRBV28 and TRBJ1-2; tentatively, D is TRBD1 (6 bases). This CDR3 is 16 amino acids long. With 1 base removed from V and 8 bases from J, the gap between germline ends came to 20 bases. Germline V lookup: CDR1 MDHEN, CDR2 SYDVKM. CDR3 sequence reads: CASSLLSARGPSGYTF. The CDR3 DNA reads TGTGCCAGCAGTTTATTGTCGGCCAGGGGCCCTTCCGGCTACACCTTC.

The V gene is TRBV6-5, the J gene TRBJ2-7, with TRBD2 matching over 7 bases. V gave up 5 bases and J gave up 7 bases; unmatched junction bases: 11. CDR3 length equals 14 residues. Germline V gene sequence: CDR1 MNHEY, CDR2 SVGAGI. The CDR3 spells CASSPGTTQREQYF. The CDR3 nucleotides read TGTGCCAGCAGTCCCGGGACTACGCAGCGGGAGCAGTACTTC.

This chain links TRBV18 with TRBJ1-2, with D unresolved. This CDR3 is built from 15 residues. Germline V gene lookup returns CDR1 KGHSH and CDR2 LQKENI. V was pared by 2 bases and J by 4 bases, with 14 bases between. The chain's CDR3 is CASSPTGELRYGYTF. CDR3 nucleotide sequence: TGTGCCAGCTCACCAACCGGGGAACTACGCTATGGCTACACCTTC.

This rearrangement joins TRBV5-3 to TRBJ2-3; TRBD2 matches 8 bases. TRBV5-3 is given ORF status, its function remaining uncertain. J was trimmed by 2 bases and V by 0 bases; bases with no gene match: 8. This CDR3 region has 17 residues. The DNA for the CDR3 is TGTGCCAGAAGCTTGGGGGAACCACTAGCGGACACAGATACGCAGTATTTT. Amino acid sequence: CARSLGEPLADTDTQYF.

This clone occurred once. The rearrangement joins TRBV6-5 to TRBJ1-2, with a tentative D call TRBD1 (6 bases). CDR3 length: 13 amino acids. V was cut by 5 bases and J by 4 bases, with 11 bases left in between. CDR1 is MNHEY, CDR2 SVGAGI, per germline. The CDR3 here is CASSSTGFYGYTF. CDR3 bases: TGTGCCAGCAGTAGCACAGGGTTCTATGGCTACACCTTC.

The CDR3 loop is CASSAAARGRGETQYF. CDR3 in DNA: TGCGCCAGCAGTGCCGCCGCCAGGGGCCGTGGGGAGACCCAGTACTTC. The chain couples TRBV5-1 to TRBJ2-5, with a possible D match to TRBD1 (6 bases). Germline V gene sequence: CDR1 SGHRS, CDR2 YFSETQ. V dropped 5 bases and J dropped 5 bases, with 22 bases sitting between them. The CDR3 has 16 residues.

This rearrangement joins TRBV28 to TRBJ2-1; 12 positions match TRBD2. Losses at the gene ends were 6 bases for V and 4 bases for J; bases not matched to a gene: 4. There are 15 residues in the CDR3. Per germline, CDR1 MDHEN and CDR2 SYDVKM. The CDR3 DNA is TGTGCCAGCAGGTCCGGGACTAGCGGGTACAATGAGCAGTTCTTC. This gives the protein CASRSGTSGYNEQFF. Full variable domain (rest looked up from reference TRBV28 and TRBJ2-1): DVKVTQSSRYLVKRTGEKVFLECVQDMDHENMFWYRQDPGLGLRLIYFSYDVKMKEKGDIPEGYSVSREKKERFSLILESASTNQTSMYLCASRSGTSGYNEQFFGPGTRLTVL.

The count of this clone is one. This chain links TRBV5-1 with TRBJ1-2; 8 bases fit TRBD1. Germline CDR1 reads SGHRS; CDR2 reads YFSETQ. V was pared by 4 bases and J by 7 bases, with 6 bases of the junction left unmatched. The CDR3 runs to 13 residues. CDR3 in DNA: TGCGCCAGCAGCGAGCAGGGGGCGGGTGGCTACACCTTC. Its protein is CASSEQGAGGYTF.

In DNA form, the CDR3 reads TGTGCCAGCAGCTTCCGGGACAGGGGGACGGGAGGGCCCCCAGATACGCAGTATTTT. Encoded protein: CASSFRDRGTGGPPDTQYF. The rearrangement links TRBV5-5 to TRBJ2-3, with 11 bases matching TRBD1. V lost 2 bases and J lost 4; bases outside the gene matches: 15. From germline, CDR1 is SGHKS and CDR2 YYEKEE (reference sequence). CDR3 size: 19 residues.

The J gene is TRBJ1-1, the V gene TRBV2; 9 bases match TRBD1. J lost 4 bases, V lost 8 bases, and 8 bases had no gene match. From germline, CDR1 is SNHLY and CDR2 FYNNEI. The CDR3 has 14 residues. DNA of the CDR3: TGTGCCAGCGAACGGGACAGGGTAATCACTGAAGCTTTCTTT. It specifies CASERDRVITEAFF. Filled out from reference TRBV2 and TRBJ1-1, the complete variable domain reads EPEVTQTPSHQVTQMGQEVILRCVPISNHLYFYWYRQILGQKVEFLVSFYNNEISEKSEIFDDQFSVERPDGSNFTLKIRSTKLEDSAMYFCASERDRVITEAFFGQGTRLTVV.

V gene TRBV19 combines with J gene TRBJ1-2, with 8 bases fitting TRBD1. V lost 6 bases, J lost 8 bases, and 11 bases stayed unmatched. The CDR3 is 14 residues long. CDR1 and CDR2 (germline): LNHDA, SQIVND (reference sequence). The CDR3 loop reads CASRSTGAFGGYTF. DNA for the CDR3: TGTGCCAGTAGATCGACAGGGGCGTTTGGGGGCTACACCTTC.

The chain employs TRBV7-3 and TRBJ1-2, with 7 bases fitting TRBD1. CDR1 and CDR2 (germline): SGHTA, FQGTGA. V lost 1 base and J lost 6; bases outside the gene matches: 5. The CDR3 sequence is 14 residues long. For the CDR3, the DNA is TGTGCCAGCAGCTTAAGACAGGGCGAGAATGGCTACACCTTC. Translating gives CASSLRQGENGYTF.

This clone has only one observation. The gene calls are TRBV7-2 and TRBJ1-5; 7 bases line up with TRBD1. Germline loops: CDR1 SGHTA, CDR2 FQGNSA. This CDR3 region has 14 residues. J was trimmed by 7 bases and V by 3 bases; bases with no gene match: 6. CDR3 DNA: TGTGCCAGCAGCTTCCTAGGGGGCCCACAGCCCCAGCATTTT. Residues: CASSFLGGPQPQHF.

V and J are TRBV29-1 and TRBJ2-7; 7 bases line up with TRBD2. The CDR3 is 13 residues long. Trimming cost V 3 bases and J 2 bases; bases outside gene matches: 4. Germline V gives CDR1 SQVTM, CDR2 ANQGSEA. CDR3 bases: TGCAGCGTTGAGCGGGAGAATCCCTACGAGCAGTACTTC. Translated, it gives CSVERENPYEQYF.

CDR3 nucleotide sequence: TGTGCCAGCAGCTTGCAGGGGGCAGCCTCTGGAAACACCATATATTTT. This translates into CASSLQGAASGNTIYF. V is TRBV5-8 and J is TRBJ1-3, with TRBD1 matching 8 bases. Per germline, CDR1 SGHTS and CDR2 YDEGEE. The J segment lost 0 bases and the V segment lost 1 base, leaving 3 bases of the junction unmatched. The CDR3 covers 16 residues.

CDR3 in amino acids: CASSLGRTGDYEQFF. CDR3 in DNA: TGTGCCAGCAGCTTAGGTCGGACTGGGGACTATGAGCAGTTCTTC. This chain links TRBV11-3 with TRBJ2-1; perhaps TRBD2 as D (6 bases). The ends were cut back, 1 base at V and 8 bases at J, with 15 bases in the middle. Per germline, CDR1 SGHNT and CDR2 YENEEA. There are 15 residues in the CDR3. Using reference TRBV11-3 and TRBJ2-1 for the parts outside the CDR3, the full variable domain is EAGVVQSPRYKIIEKKQPVAFWCNPISGHNTLYWYLQNLGQGPELLIRYENEEAVDDSQLPKDRFSAERLKGVDSTLKIQPAELGDSAVYLCASSLGRTGDYEQFFGPGTRLTVL.

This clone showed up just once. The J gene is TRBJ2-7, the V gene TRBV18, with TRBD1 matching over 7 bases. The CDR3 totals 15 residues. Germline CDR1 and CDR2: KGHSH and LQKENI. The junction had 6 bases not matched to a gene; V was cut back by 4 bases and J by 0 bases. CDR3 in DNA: TGTGCCAGCTCACTTCTCCGGGACAGCTCCTACGAGCAGTACTTC. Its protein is CASSLLRDSSYEQYF.

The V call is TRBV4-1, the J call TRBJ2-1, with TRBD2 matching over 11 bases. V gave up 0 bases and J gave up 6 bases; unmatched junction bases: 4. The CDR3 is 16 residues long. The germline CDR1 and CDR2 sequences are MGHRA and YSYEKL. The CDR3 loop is CASSQDQLAGANEQFF. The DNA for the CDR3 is TGCGCCAGCAGCCAAGATCAACTAGCGGGAGCCAATGAGCAGTTCTTC.